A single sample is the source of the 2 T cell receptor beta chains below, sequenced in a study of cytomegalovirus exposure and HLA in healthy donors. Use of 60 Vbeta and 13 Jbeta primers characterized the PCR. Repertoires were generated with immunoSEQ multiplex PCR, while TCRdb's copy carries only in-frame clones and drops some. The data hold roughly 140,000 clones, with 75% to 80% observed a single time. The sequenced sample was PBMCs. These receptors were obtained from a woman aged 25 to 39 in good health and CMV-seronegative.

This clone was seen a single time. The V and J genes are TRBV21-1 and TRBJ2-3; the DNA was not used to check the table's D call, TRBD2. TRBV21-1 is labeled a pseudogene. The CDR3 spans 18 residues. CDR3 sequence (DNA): TGTGCCAGCAGCAAAAGAGCCCCTAGCGGGGCGGGAGAAGATACGCAGTATTTT. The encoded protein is CASSKRAPSGAGEDTQYF.

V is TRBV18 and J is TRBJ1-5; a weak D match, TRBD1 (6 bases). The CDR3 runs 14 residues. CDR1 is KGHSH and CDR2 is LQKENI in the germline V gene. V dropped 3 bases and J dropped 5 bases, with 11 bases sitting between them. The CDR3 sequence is CASSPDSIDQPQHF. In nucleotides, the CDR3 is TGTGCCAGCTCACCGGACAGTATCGATCAGCCCCAGCATTTT.